Listed below are T cell receptor beta chains from one sample, sequenced in a study of T cell repertoires in cytomegalovirus infection. These receptors lack a known antigen. TCRdb re-derived calls from the reads in MiXCR, one entry per CDR3 protein. The table records about 770,000 distinct CDR3 sequences, almost 30% of them present only once. This sample comprised cultured CD8+ T cells from PBMCs, obtained from culture after CMV antigen stimulation. These receptor sequences come from a human donor in good health (CMV status not recorded). Some clones in this sample may be carry-over from other donors' samples. Each CDR3 is given without its conserved first and last residue.

J: TRBJ2-1
V: TRBV19
CDR3: ASSIAQTGEQF

J: TRBJ2-5
V: TRBV4-1
CDR3: ASSQDPPGTEETQY

J: TRBJ2-5
V: TRBV27
CDR3: ASSPGVGETQY

J: TRBJ2-1
V: TRBV19
CDR3: ASSWGLAENNEQF

J: TRBJ1-1
V: TRBV6-1
CDR3: ASSLGWGRTNTEAF

J: TRBJ2-7
V: TRBV29-1
CDR3: SVRDSPSYEQY

J: TRBJ1-2
V: TRBV12-3/TRBV12-4
CDR3: ASSSMKSGDYGYT

J: TRBJ2-1
V: TRBV7-3
CDR3: ASSLKGQYNEQF

J: TRBJ1-1
V: TRBV5-1
CDR3: ASSEAGSEAF

J: TRBJ2-1
V: TRBV4-1
CDR3: ASSLETSGAQNEQF

J: TRBJ1-2
V: TRBV28
CDR3: ASSLFGRDNSNYGYT

J: TRBJ2-5
V: TRBV2
CDR3: ASRESTGEETQY

J: TRBJ1-1
V: TRBV5-1
CDR3: ASSSARLPLEGLRPSTEAF

J: TRBJ2-1
V: TRBV7-8
CDR3: ASSSRLERGGEQF

J: TRBJ2-2
V: TRBV28
CDR3: ASSLSLRGLAGTNTGELF

J: TRBJ1-1
V: TRBV6-5
CDR3: ASSRLDTEAF

J: TRBJ2-1
V: TRBV19
CDR3: ASSIAGTDYNEQF

J: TRBJ1-5
V: TRBV19
CDR3: ASTPLGRGQPQH

J: TRBJ2-1
V: TRBV4-1
CDR3: ASSHEPRAGGEEF

J: TRBJ2-1
V: TRBV24-1
CDR3: ATSDRTLGGDEQF

J: TRBJ2-1
V: TRBV2
CDR3: ASRAGLAGANEQF

J: TRBJ2-5
V: TRBV29-1
CDR3: SVEVAALREETQY

J: TRBJ2-3
V: TRBV24-1
CDR3: ATSGGASTDTQY

J: TRBJ2-7
V: TRBV7-6
CDR3: ASSLGGGSATTYEQY

J: TRBJ2-5
V: TRBV12-5
CDR3: ASGPRSPTRREETQY

J: TRBJ2-1
V: TRBV28
CDR3: ASSPVAGGTSLDDEQF

J: TRBJ1-2
V: TRBV10-3
CDR3: AISLWDKQVTDYGYT

J: TRBJ1-1
V: TRBV11-1
CDR3: ASSLGGVNVEAF

J: TRBJ2-1
V: TRBV20-1
CDR3: SARAHLLAGVPWDEQF

J: TRBJ1-6
V: TRBV27
CDR3: ASWKGDGSPLH

J: TRBJ1-6
V: TRBV6-6
CDR3: ASSYSRQYNSPLH

J: TRBJ1-4
V: TRBV7-6
CDR3: AITTGSNEKLF

J: TRBJ2-3
V: TRBV9
CDR3: ASSALAGFTDTQY

J: TRBJ1-5
V: TRBV7-2
CDR3: ASSLMTGNQPQH

J: TRBJ1-2
V: TRBV7-8
CDR3: ASSLNPPGMRGGYT

J: TRBJ2-7
V: TRBV6-6
CDR3: ASSPTGTGGYEQY

J: TRBJ1-2
V: TRBV7-9
CDR3: ASSSTDDLGYGYT

J: TRBJ2-3
V: TRBV7-6
CDR3: ASSSSASGGAETDTQY

J: TRBJ2-1
V: TRBV6-2/TRBV6-3
CDR3: ASSYHDRGIINEQF

J: TRBJ2-3
V: TRBV28
CDR3: ASSPRDSGTDTQY

J: TRBJ2-1
V: TRBV6-5
CDR3: ASSYPTSQGYEQF

J: TRBJ1-1
V: TRBV7-6
CDR3: ASSLGASVPLVNTEAF

J: TRBJ2-5
V: TRBV7-6
CDR3: ASSPTGAQY

J: TRBJ1-3
V: TRBV27
CDR3: ASSFGGWGNTIY

J: TRBJ1-6
V: TRBV5-5
CDR3: ASSLERGTGVRMDSPLH

J: TRBJ1-1
V: TRBV4-2
CDR3: ASSQLPDGDTEAF

J: TRBJ2-1
V: TRBV5-4
CDR3: ASEKPSGGGARGEQF

J: TRBJ1-4
V: TRBV28
CDR3: ASSWRSATNEKLF

J: TRBJ1-1
V: TRBV7-4
CDR3: ASSGQGPTEAF

J: TRBJ2-3
V: TRBV19
CDR3: ASSSGQTDTQY

J: TRBJ1-5
V: TRBV3-1
CDR3: ASSQAIGQGIQPQH